The text below deals with one T cell receptor beta chain. Repertoires were generated with immunoSEQ multiplex PCR, while TCRdb's copy carries only in-frame clones and drops some. The sample lists some 54,000 clones; around three quarters were seen once. The data were taken from a study of OX40 agonist ivuxolimab in advanced cancers. This clonotype was sampled from an adult with an advanced solid tumor such as melanoma, head and neck, liver or kidney cancer. Sequenced here: CD4+ or CD8+ T cells sorted from blood, sampled in a trial of the OX40 agonist ivuxolimab.

CDR3 DNA: TGCGCCAGCAGCTTGGGATTCGGGACAGGAGTTCTATTTACGGCCCAGTACTTC. Residues: CASSLGFGTGVLFTAQYF. The genes are TRBV5-1 and TRBJ2-5; 8 bases map to TRBD1. Trimming at V came to 0 bases and at J to 9 bases, leaving 19 bases not matched to a gene. Germline-derived CDR1 and CDR2 are SGHRS and YFSETQ. This CDR3 contains 18 residues.